The rows below give T cell receptor beta chains drawn from one sample of a study of cytomegalovirus exposure and HLA in healthy donors. Clones were sequenced by immunoSEQ multiplex PCR, and TCRdb holds only the in-frame ones, with some missing. Among 150,000 to 200,000 clones listed, roughly 80% were seen once. Sequencing was carried out using PBMCs. These receptors all stem from a man aged 50-59 years in good health and CMV-seronegative. Each CDR3 is given with its conserved first and last residue. A D gene is named only where the DNA matches it firmly. Size is omitted from some rows. Given values are once, few, many or a class for expanded clones.

TRBJ2-2 - TRBV5-4 - TGTGCCAGCAGCGAAACATCATCGAACACCGGGGAGCTGTTTTTT CASSETSSNTGELFF
TRBJ2-7 - TRBV7-8 TRBD1 TGTGCCAGCAGCTCGAGAGGGACAGGAGAGACCTACGAGCAGTACTTC CASSSRGTGETYEQYF
TRBJ1-4 - TRBV5-1 - TGCGCCAGCAGCTTAAGCGGCGAGCGAGAAAAACTGTTTTTT CASSLSGEREKLFF
TRBJ2-5 - TRBV5-1 TRBD1 TGCGCCAGCAGCGGGACAGGGAGGGAAGAGACCCAGTACTTC CASSGTGREETQYF
TRBJ2-2 - TRBV4-3 TRBD1 TGCGCCAGCAGCCAGAGGACAGGGTCGAACACCGGGGAGCTGTTTTTT CASSQRTGSNTGELFF
TRBJ2-3 - TRBV12-5 TRBD1 TGTGCTAGTGGTTTGGGGACAGGGGATACGCAGTATTTT CASGLGTGDTQYF
TRBJ2-2 once TRBV7-7 - TGTGCTAGCAGCTTAGGAGGATCCGGGGAGCTGTTTTTT CASSLGGSGELFF
TRBJ2-3 - TRBV2 - TGTGCCAGCAGAACAGACACAGATACGCAGTATTTT CASRTDTDTQYF
TRBJ1-2 - TRBV5-5 - TGCGCCAGCAGCCAATCTATTCAGACTCGGGGCTACACCTTC CASSQSIQTRGYTF
TRBJ2-2 few TRBV30 - TGTGCCTGGAGGTGGAGGGCAGGGGGAATCGGGGAGCTGTTTTTT CAWRWRAGGIGELFF
TRBJ1-2 - TRBV11-2 TRBD1 TGTGCCAGCAGCCGTGACAGGGAGTATGGCTACACCTTC CASSRDREYGYTF
TRBJ1-3 - TRBV4-1 TRBD1 TGCGCCAGCAGCCCACAGGGGTCTGGAAACACCATATATTTT CASSPQGSGNTIYF
TRBJ2-2 - TRBV4-2 - TGTGCCAGCAGCCAAGGCGGGGGGGAGCTGTTTTTT CASSQGGGELFF
TRBJ1-1 - TRBV7-6 TRBD1 TGTGCCAGCAAACTACAGGGGGCAGCGAACACTGAAGCTTTCTTT CASKLQGAANTEAFF
TRBJ1-5 - TRBV29-1 - TGCAGCGTTGGTTCGAATCAGCCCCAGCATTTT CSVGSNQPQHF
TRBJ1-1 once TRBV10-3 - TGTGCCATCAGTGGCCCTACCGGGGTGACGGCTTTCTTT CAISGPTGVTAFF
TRBJ1-1 - TRBV15 - TGTGCCACCAGCAGACAAGACAGGCTTAACACTGAAGCTTTCTTT CATSRQDRLNTEAFF
TRBJ1-2 few TRBV27 TRBD1 TGTGCCAGCAAGGGACAGGCCCCAATGATGGGTGGCTACACCTTC CASKGQAPMMGGYTF
TRBJ2-5 - TRBV11-3 TRBD1 TGTGCCAGCAGCCCCGGGGACAGGAAGACCCAGTACTTC CASSPGDRKTQYF
TRBJ1-4 - TRBV6-1 TRBD1 TGTGCCAGCAGTACCGACAGGGGGGGAAAACTGTTTTTT CASSTDRGGKLFF
TRBJ1-1 - TRBV19 - TGTGCCAGTACTGTGTTCGGGGGGCCTAACACTGAAGCTTTCTTT CASTVFGGPNTEAFF
TRBJ2-2 - TRBV27 - TGTGCCAGCAGTTCCACTACCCAGAAGCTGTTTTTT CASSSTTQKLFF
TRBJ1-5 - TRBV7-2 - TGTGCCAGCAGCTTAGCCGGGCAGGGGCATCAGCCCCAGCATTTT CASSLAGQGHQPQHF
TRBJ1-5 - TRBV2 - TGTGCCAGCAGTGAAGCCCAGTCCCATCAGCCCCAGCATTTT CASSEAQSHQPQHF
TRBJ2-2 - TRBV7-9 TRBD1 TGTGCCAGCGGTGGGACAGGGAACACCGGGGAGCTGTTTTTT CASGGTGNTGELFF
TRBJ2-5 - TRBV6-1 TRBD2 TGTGCCAGCAGGTTAACAGGAGGGCCGGCGGGGGAGCAGTACTTC CASRLTGGPAGEQYF